The clone carrying this T cell receptor (beta chain) was seen at least ten times. These data are taken from a study of regulatory T cells in long-lasting Graves disease. Time point of the sample: newly diagnosed GD, antithyroid drugs for less than 3 months. Preparation of the TCR library used RNA extracted from PBMCs. Arm-PCR of CDR3 regions with iRepertoire HTBI primers generated TCR beta libraries. TCRdb passed the multiplex PCR reads through MiXCR, listing each CDR3 protein once. The sample has hundreds of thousands of distinct CDR3 sequences, about 15% seen once. CDR3 length: 13 amino acids. V lost 7 bases, J lost 5 bases, and 12 bases lay in between. CDR1 LNHDA and CDR2 SQIVND come from the germline V gene (reference sequence). In addition, the sample was reused for a study of T cells in Graves' hyperthyroidism and ophthalmopathy. That study reports: HTBI primers were employed in a first-round RT-PCR of the TCR CDR3.

The material was peripheral blood mononuclear cells (PBMCs), obtained at new diagnosis, from a patient treated with antithyroid drugs. The sequence was obtained from a woman aged 40-60 years with Graves disease. The V gene is TRBV19, the J gene TRBJ1-5; D is undetermined. Here the CDR3 reads CASTVMGDQPQHF. The CDR3 region has the DNA TGTGCCAGTACGGTGATGGGTGATCAGCCCCAGCATTTT.